Only a few counts were recorded for the clone carrying this TCR beta chain. These data are taken from a study of cytotoxic CD8 clonotypes in ibrutinib-treated CLL. Study information: A median about 11 months of treatment, range 6 to 36, preceded the collection of response samples.

The data were produced by immunoSEQ multiplex PCR, yet TCRdb's version contains in-frame clones alone and is incomplete. This sample has 80,000 to 95,000 clones, with roughly 77% found just once. Sequencing used PBMCs, obtained after 12 months of ibrutinib treatment. This receptor was taken from a human donor with chronic lymphocytic leukemia.

The CDR3 sequence is CASSLPDRGYGYTF. In DNA form, the CDR3 reads TGTGCCAGCAGCTTGCCCGACAGGGGGTATGGCTACACCTTC. V and J are TRBV5-6 and TRBJ1-2, with 9 bases that match TRBD1. This CDR3 comprises 14 residues. Germline-derived CDR1 and CDR2 are SGHDT and YYEEEE. Trimming removed 1 base from V and 5 bases from J; junction bases left unmatched: 3.